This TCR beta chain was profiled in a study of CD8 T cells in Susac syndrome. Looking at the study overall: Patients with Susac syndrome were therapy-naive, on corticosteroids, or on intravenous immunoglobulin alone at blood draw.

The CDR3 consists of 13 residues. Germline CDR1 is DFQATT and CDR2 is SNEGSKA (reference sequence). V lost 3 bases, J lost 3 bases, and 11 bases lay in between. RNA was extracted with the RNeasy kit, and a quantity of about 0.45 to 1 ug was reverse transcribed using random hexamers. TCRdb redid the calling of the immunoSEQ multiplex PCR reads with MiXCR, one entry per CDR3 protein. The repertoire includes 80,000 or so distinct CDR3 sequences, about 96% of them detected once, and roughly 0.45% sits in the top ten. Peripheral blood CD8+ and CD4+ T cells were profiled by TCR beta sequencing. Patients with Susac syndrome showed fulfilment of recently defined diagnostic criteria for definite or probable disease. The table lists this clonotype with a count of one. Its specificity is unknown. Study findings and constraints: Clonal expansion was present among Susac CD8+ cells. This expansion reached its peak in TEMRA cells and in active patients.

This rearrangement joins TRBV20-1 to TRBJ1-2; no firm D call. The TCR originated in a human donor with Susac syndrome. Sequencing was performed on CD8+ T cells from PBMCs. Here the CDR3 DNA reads TGCAGTGCTAGTCACCGGGAAGACTATGGCTACACCTTC. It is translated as CSASHREDYGYTF.